The T cell receptor beta chain under discussion was sequenced for a study of blood T cells in healthy people across ages. General study points: Roughly linearly, TCR beta diversity per million T cells fell as age increased.

Trimming shortened V by 4 bases and J by 4 bases, and 14 bases separated the two germline ends. Per the germline V gene, CDR1 is SGHKS and CDR2 is YYEKEE (reference sequence). CDR3 length equals 15 residues. Remarks on this clonotype: Its antigen is not known.

Primers used in a second PCR of about 7 to 11 cycles were a sample-barcoded 5' primer and a J-beta primer mix. One entry per CDR3 protein, called by TCRdb with MiXCR from the 5' RACE reads. In the table there are over 1,200,000 distinct CDR3 sequences, approximately 59% of which are singletons. The sequence derives from a man between 18 and 29 years old in good health. The chain has TRBV5-5 and TRBJ1-4; weak D call: TRBD1 (5 bases). Sequenced: blood. In DNA, the CDR3 is TGTGCCAGCAGCCCGCTGGGGCAGCGTAATGAAAAACTGTTTTTT. It yields the protein CASSPLGQRNEKLFF. The full variable domain, completed using reference TRBV5-5 and TRBJ1-4, is DAGVTQSPTHLIKTRGQQVTLRCSPISGHKSVSWYQQVLGQGPQFIFQYYEKEERGRGNFPDRFSARQFPNYSSELNVNALLLGDSALYLCASSPLGQRNEKLFFGSGTQLSVL.